This TCR beta chain was identified in a study of blood T cell repertoires in COVID-19. The wider study: Sites in the United States, Italy and Spain provided acute and convalescent COVID-19 samples. T cells, B-cell-depleted T cells, or PBMCs provided the cDNA or gDNA that served as material.

Germline CDR1 and CDR2: SGDLS and YYNGEE. There are 13 residues in the CDR3. The V gene lost 0 bases and the J gene lost 7 bases, with 8 bases spanning the gap. Sequencing was performed with immunoSEQ multiplex PCR; in TCRdb, only in-frame clones are kept and a portion is missing. The sample gives some 15,000 clones, about 88% of which show up once; 2% to 3% is in the top ten. This clone has just one count. Sequenced sample: peripheral blood. The TCR sequence derives from an older woman in a cohort sampled during active or convalescent COVID-19. J is TRBJ1-5 and V is TRBV9, with D tentatively TRBD1 (5 bases). The DNA of the CDR3 is TGTGCCAGCAGCGTAGGGGGGGGGCAGCCCCAGCATTTT. Encoded protein: CASSVGGGQPQHF.